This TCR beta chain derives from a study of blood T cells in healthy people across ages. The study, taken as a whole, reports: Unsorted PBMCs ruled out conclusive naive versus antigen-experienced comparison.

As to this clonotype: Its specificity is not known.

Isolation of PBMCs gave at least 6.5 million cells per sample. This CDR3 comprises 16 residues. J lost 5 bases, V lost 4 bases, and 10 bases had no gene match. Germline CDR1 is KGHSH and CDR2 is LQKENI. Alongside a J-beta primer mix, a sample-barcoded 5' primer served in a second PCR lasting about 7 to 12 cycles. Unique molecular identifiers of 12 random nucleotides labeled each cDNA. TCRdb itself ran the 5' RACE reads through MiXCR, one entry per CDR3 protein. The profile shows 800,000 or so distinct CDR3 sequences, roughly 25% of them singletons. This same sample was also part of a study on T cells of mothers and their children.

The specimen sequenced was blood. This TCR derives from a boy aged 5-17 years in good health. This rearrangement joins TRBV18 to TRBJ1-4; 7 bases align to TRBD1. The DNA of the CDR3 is TGTGCCAGCTCACTGGGTCCGGGGACAGCAAATGAAAAACTGTTTTTT. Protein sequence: CASSLGPGTANEKLFF.